The sequence of this TCR beta chain was determined in a study of OX40 agonist ivuxolimab in advanced cancers. Some clones are missing from TCRdb's copy, which holds only in-frame ones; the method was immunoSEQ multiplex PCR. Of about 32,000 clones in the sample, approximately 90% were seen once. Study-wide results and limits: Relative to CD4+, CD8+ T cells held more expanded clones on average.

CDR3 length equals 17 residues. Germline assignment: CDR1 LNHDA and CDR2 SQIVND (reference sequence). The V segment lost 3 bases and the J segment 7 bases; nucleotides outside the gene matches: 13. This clone was detected only once. Its antigen is unidentified. Here the sequenced sample was CD4+ or CD8+ T cells sorted from blood, taken in a trial of the OX40 agonist ivuxolimab. This receptor was identified in an adult with an advanced solid tumor such as melanoma, head and neck, liver or kidney cancer. V and J are TRBV19 and TRBJ1-4, with 8 nucleotides matching TRBD1. CDR3 nucleotide sequence: TGTGCCAGTAGTATCAGGAGACAGGGGCCTAGTGGTGAAAAACTGTTTTTT. This translates into CASSIRRQGPSGEKLFF.